The sequence of this T cell receptor beta chain was determined in a study of beta chain features in type 1 diabetes (dated by TCRdb to 2017 to 2018). With regard to the full study: Patients and healthy donors did not differ in mean age, gender distribution, total cell number or subset yield. Regulatory and stem cell-like memory subsets were isolated from only 8 patients and roughly eight healthy donors, whereas naive and central memory subsets came from all 28 donors. Across all samples, about 110 million sorted cells were examined, and cell number per subset correlated strongly with RNA yield. In the study, TCRB repertoires of sorted circulating CD4+ T cell subsets from recently diagnosed type 1 diabetes patients were compared with those of matched healthy donors. The study at large found these results: The naive, central memory and regulatory TCRB repertoires appeared to resemble one another more closely among patients than among healthy donors. Fewer insertions and more nucleotide deletions at VDJ recombination sites were observed in patients with type 1 diabetes, implying thymic rearrangement abnormalities. In all four CD4+ subsets, TCRB CDR3 length was moderately but significantly shorter in type 1 diabetes patients. Because cDNA rather than genomic DNA was sequenced, highly expressing activated cells could have been over-represented, although no difference in activation and CD3 levels was found between groups. Because small numbers of individuals were included in the HLA sub-analyses, any influence of HLA type on TCRB rearrangement was left unresolved. PCR may preferentially amplify shorter templates, but because patient and control samples were amplified and corrected together, any resulting skew would affect both groups equally.

The cysteine opens and the phenylalanine closes a CDR3 of 15 amino acids. Here the CDR3 DNA is all that survives: 45 bases in frame from base 1. CDR1 and CDR2 are drawn from the germline V gene: SGHRS, YFSETQ. V is cut by 3 bases and J by 7 bases, and the space between the germline ends is 19 bases. The entire isolated RNA was reverse transcribed using the High Capacity cDNA Reverse Transcription Kit, and thus expressed TCRB transcripts were sequenced. Naive, central memory and regulatory T cell samples underwent deep immunoSEQ sequencing, averaging around 4 million total reads per sample. Sorted cells were lysed in RLT buffer and RNA was extracted with DNase-treated RNeasy Micro or Mini kits, depending on cell number. To prevent cross-contamination, each cell subset was processed individually, whereas patient and healthy donor samples were processed jointly. The immunoSEQ multiplex PCR was used to amplify TCRB sequences from cDNA, yielding 87-bp fragments that span the CDR3 region. Sequencing of the amplicons was performed on the Illumina HiSeq platform. From the authors' description of their analysis: Synthetic template baselines were used to correct PCR bias computationally, reads within Hamming distance 2 were collapsed together, and singletons that could not be merged were discarded. Reads were aligned against IMGT to assign V, D and J genes, CDR3 length and insertions or deletions at six rearrangement sites. Within each subset, clonotype counts were normalized to sorted cell number, and only after that were true diversity and Gini coefficients computed with the tcR R package. Repertoire sharing was quantified using the overlap coefficient calculated on TCRB nucleotide sequences. Out-of-frame TCRB sequences from naive cells were analyzed to stand in for the pre-selection repertoire. Held by TCRdb, this immuneACCESS table contains in-frame sequences only and omits some clones. Under half of the omission traces to an unresolved V gene where checked; the cause of the rest is unknown. That table supplies the V and J calls and clone size; D and trimming were determined from the DNA. The sample yields around 500,000 clones; about an eighth were counted once. The top ten clones comprise 0.046% of the sample.

A word on this clone: The antigen it binds to is not known. It has no much larger one-base neighbor in the sample; base qualities were not kept.

Each donor gave one peripheral blood draw, averaging approximately 0.12 L, which was collected into heparinised tubes. Using a panel that included CD45RO, CCR7, CD25, CD127, CD95 and CD27, naive, central memory, regulatory and stem cell-like memory CD4+ T cells were sorted on a BD FACSAria II. A purity above 95% was achieved for all sorted populations. PBMCs were isolated immediately by Lymphoprep density gradient centrifugation and stained directly without culture. So that batch effects would be minimized, each experiment stained and sorted samples in pairs, pairing one healthy donor with one patient.

This sequence uses TRBV5-1 and TRBJ1-1, with the D gene not confidently named. This TCR came from a woman younger than 30 in good health. The sequencing input was naive CD4+ T cells from blood. The cell subset or site label, as the study defines it: true naive CD4+ T cells. The encoded CDR3 is CASSSNSPVRGEAFF. The DNA is as follows: TGCGCCAGCAGCTCGAACTCACCAGTTCGGGGTGAAGCTTTCTTT.